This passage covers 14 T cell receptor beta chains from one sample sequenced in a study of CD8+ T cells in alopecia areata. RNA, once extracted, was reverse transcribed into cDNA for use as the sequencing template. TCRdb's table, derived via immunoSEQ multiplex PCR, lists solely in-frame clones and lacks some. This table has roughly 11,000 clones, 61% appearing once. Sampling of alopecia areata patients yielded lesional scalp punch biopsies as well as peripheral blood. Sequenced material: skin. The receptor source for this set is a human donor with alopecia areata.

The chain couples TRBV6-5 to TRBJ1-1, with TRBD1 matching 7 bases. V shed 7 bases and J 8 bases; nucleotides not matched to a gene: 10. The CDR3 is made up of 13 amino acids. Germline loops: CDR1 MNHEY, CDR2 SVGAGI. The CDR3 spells CASKRTGNNEAFF. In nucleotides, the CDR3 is TGTGCCAGCAAACGGACAGGTAATAACGAAGCTTTCTTT.

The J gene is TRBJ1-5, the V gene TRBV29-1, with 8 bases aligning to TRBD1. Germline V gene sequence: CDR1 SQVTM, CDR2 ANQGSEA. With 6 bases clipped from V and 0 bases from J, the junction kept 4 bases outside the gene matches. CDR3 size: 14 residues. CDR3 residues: CSVRQGNSNQPQHF. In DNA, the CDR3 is TGCAGCGTCCGACAGGGGAATAGCAATCAGCCCCAGCATTTT.

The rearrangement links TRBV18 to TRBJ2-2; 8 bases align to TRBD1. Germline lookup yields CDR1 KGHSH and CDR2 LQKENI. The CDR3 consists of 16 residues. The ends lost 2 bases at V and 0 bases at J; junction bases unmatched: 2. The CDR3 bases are TGTGCCAGCTCACCAAGGACAGGGACGAACACCGGGGAGCTGTTTTTT. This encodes CASSPRTGTNTGELFF.

The chain's CDR3 is CASSEFGRNTGELFF. CDR3 DNA sequence: TGCGCCAGCAGTGAGTTTGGGAGGAACACCGGGGAGCTGTTTTTT. The chain is built from TRBV10-2 and TRBJ2-2, with a weak D call TRBD2 (5 bases). The CDR3 totals 15 residues. CDR1 is WSHSY and CDR2 is SAAADI in the germline V gene. The V gene lost 1 base and the J gene lost 1 base, with 7 bases spanning the gap.

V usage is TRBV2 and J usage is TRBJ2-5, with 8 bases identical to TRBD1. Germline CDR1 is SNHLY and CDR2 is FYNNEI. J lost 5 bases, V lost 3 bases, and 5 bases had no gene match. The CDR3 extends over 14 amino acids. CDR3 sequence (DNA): TGTGCCAGCAGTGAGCAGGGGGCTGGGGAGACCCAGTACTTC. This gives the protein CASSEQGAGETQYF.

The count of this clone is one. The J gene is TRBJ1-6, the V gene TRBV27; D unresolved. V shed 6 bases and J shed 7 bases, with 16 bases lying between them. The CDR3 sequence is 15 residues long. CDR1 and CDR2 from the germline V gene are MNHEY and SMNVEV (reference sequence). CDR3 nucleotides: TGTGCCAGCAGATCGGGTTTACGGGAGAATTCACCCCTCCACTTT. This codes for CASRSGLRENSPLHF.

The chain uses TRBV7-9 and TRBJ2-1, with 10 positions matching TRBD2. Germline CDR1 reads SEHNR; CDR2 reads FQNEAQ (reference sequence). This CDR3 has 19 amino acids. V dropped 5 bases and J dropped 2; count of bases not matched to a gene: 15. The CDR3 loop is CASSPRRLAGESTYNEQFF. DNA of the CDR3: TGTGCCAGCAGCCCCCGCCGGCTAGCGGGGGAATCTACCTACAATGAGCAGTTCTTC.

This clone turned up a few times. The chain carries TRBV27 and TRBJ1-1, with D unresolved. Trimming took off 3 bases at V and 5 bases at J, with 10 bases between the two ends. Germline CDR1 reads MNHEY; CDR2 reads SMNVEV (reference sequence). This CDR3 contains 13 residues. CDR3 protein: CASSLVGETEAFF. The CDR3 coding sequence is TGTGCCAGCAGTTTGGTCGGAGAGACTGAAGCTTTCTTT.

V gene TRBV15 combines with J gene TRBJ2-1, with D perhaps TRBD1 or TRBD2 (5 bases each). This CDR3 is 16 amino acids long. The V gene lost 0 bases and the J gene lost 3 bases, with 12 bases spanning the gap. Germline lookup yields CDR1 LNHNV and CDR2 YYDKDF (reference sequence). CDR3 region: CATSRDRDLRYNEQFF. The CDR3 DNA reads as TGTGCCACCAGCAGAGATCGGGACCTACGCTACAATGAGCAGTTCTTC.

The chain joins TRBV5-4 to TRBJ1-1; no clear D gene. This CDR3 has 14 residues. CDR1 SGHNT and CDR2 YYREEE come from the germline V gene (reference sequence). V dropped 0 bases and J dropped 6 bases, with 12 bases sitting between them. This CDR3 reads CASSLGPTFPEAFF. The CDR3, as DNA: TGTGCCAGCAGCTTGGGCCCCACGTTCCCTGAAGCTTTCTTT.

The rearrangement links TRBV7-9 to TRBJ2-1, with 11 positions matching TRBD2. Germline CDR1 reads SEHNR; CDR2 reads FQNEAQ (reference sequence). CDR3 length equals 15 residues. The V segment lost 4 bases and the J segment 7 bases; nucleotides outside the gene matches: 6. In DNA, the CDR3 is TGTGCCAGCAGCTATAGCGGGAGGGCCTGGAATGAGCAGTTCTTC. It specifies CASSYSGRAWNEQFF.

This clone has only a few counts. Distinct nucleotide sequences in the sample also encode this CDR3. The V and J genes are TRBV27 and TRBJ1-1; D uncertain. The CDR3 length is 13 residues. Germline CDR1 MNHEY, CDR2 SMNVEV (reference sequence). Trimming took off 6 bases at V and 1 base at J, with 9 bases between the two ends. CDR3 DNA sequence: TGTGCCAGCAGCTTAGAGAGGAACACTGAAGCTTTCTTT. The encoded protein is CASSLERNTEAFF.

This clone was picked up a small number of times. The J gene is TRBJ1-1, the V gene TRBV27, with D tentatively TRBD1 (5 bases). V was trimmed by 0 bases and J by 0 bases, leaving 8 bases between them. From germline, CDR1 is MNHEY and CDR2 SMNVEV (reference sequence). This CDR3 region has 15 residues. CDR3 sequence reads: CASSLSGGVNTEAFF. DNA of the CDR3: TGTGCCAGCAGTTTATCGGGGGGAGTGAACACTGAAGCTTTCTTT.

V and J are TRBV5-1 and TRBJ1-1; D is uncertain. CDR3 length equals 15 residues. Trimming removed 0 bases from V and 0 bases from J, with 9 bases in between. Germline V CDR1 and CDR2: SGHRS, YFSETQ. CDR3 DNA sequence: TGCGCCAGCAGCTTGGTGGCATTTCTGAACACTGAAGCTTTCTTT. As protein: CASSLVAFLNTEAFF.